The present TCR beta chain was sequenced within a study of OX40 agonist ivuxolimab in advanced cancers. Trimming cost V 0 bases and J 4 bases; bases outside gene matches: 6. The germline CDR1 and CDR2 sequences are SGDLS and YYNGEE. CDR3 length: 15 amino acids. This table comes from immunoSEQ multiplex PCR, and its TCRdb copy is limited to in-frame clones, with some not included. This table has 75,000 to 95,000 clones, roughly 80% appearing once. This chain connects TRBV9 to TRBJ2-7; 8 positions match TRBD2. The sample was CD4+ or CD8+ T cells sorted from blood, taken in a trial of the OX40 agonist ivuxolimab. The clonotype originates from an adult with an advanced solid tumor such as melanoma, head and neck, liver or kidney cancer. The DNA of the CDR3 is TGTGCCAGCAGCGTAGAAACGGGAGGGACTTACGAGCAGTACTTC. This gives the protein CASSVETGGTYEQYF.